Following are 22 T cell receptor beta chains from one sample sequenced in a study of OX40 agonist ivuxolimab in advanced cancers. Repertoires were generated with immunoSEQ multiplex PCR, while TCRdb's copy carries only in-frame clones and drops some. The sample lists about 33,000 clones; about 74% were seen once. Sample: CD4+ or CD8+ T cells sorted from blood, taken in a trial of the OX40 agonist ivuxolimab. Receptor source: an adult with an advanced solid tumor such as melanoma, head and neck, liver or kidney cancer.

The CDR3 DNA reads TGTGCCAGCAGCTTTCGCGTCTATGGAGGCACAGATACGCAGTATTTT. This translates into CASSFRVYGGTDTQYF. The chain is built from TRBV7-2 and TRBJ2-3, with unresolved D. The CDR3 spans 16 residues. Germline CDR1 SGHTA, CDR2 FQGNSA. V lost 3 bases and J 1 base, leaving 14 bases between the germline ends.

By proportion, this clone is medium-sized. This chain links TRBV6-5 with TRBJ2-7; possible D gene TRBD1, 6 bases. V lost 6 bases and J lost 1, with 13 bases in between. This CDR3 has 14 residues. In germline, CDR1 is MNHEY, CDR2 SVGAGI. CDR3 protein: CASSSGTHSYEQYF. The CDR3 region has the DNA TGTGCCAGCAGCTCCGGGACACATTCCTACGAGCAGTACTTC.

The chain links TRBV6-5 to TRBJ1-1; 9 positions agree with TRBD1. V was pared by 5 bases and J by 12 bases, with 10 bases of the junction left unmatched. Germline CDR1 MNHEY, CDR2 SVGAGI. The CDR3 has 13 amino acids. CDR3 sequence (DNA): TGTGCCAGCAGTCAGAACCTACAGGGGGCACCTTTCTTT. Amino acids: CASSQNLQGAPFF.

This chain connects TRBV5-5 to TRBJ2-7, with D perhaps given as TRBD1 or TRBD2 (5 bases each). The V gene lost 4 bases and the J gene lost 5 bases, with 19 bases spanning the gap. Germline V gene sequence: CDR1 SGHKS, CDR2 YYEKEE (reference sequence). This CDR3 has 15 residues. The chain's CDR3 is CASSEPGRSVHEQYV. CDR3 sequence (DNA): TGTGCCAGCAGCGAGCCGGGACGGAGTGTCCACGAGCAGTACGTC.

This chain connects TRBV7-2 to TRBJ1-6; D possibly corresponds to TRBD1 (6 bases). Germline loops: CDR1 SGHTA, CDR2 FQGNSA. The CDR3 runs to 13 residues. The V end was cut by 3 bases, the J end by 9 bases, with 9 bases between. The CDR3 sequence: CASSFEGVSPLHF. The CDR3 nucleotides are TGTGCCAGCAGCTTTGAGGGGGTTTCACCCCTCCACTTT.

The chain is built from TRBV4-1 and TRBJ2-6; D ambiguous. Per germline, CDR1 MGHRA and CDR2 YSYEKL. V was clipped by 1 base and J by 1 base, with 14 bases between them. CDR3 length: 18 amino acids. As DNA, the CDR3 is TGCGCCAGCAGCCAAGTCCTGGGAACTCCGTCTGGGGCCAACGTCCTGACTTTC. The encoded protein is CASSQVLGTPSGANVLTF.

The V and J genes are TRBV30 and TRBJ1-6, with D tentatively TRBD1 (6 bases). This CDR3 spans 15 amino acids. Trimming took 4 bases from V and 0 from J, leaving 10 bases between them. CDR1 and CDR2 from the germline V gene are GTSNPN and SVGIG (reference sequence). CDR3 sequence reads: CAWKQGSSYNSPLHF. The CDR3 nucleotides are TGTGCCTGGAAACAGGGAAGCTCCTATAATTCACCCCTCCACTTT.

This rearrangement joins TRBV30 to TRBJ1-4; possibly TRBD1 for D (6 bases). Per the germline V gene, CDR1 is GTSNPN and CDR2 is SVGIG (reference sequence). The CDR3 contains 15 residues. Trimming stripped 4 bases from V and 3 bases from J, with 15 bases between. The CDR3 loop is CAWTLQGLANEKLFF. For the CDR3, the DNA is TGTGCCTGGACTCTACAGGGTTTGGCTAATGAAAAACTGTTTTTT.

The chain recombines TRBV5-1 with TRBJ1-2; TRBD1 matches at 9 bases. The V segment lost 2 bases and the J segment 8 bases; nucleotides outside the gene matches: 10. Germline values: CDR1 SGHRS, CDR2 YFSETQ. The CDR3 has 15 residues. The CDR3 DNA sequence: TGCGCCAGCAGCTTCCTGATATCGGACAGGGGCGGCTACACCTTC. Translation gives CASSFLISDRGGYTF.

The V call is TRBV30, the J call TRBJ2-1; D is undetermined. Trimming stripped 5 bases from V and 6 bases from J, with 11 bases between. CDR1 and CDR2 (germline): GTSNPN, SVGIG (reference sequence). The CDR3 length is 12 residues. CDR3 DNA: TGTGCCTGGTCGTCAAGGGTCAATGAGCAGTTCTTC. The encoded protein is CAWSSRVNEQFF.

This clone was detected once. Within the sample, other DNA sequences also encode this same CDR3. The chain is built from TRBV4-1 and TRBJ1-6; D is ambiguous. The V gene's germline CDR1 is MGHRA and CDR2 YSYEKL. Trimming took 0 bases from V and 10 from J, leaving 13 bases between them. The CDR3 loop spans 15 amino acids. CDR3 nucleotides: TGCGCCAGCAGCCAAGACTCGCCAGCCAGGTCACCCCTCCACTTT. Protein sequence: CASSQDSPARSPLHF.

The chain joins TRBV5-4 to TRBJ2-1; a weak D match, TRBD2 (7 bases). CDR1 and CDR2 (germline): SGHNT, YYREEE (reference sequence). The CDR3 runs 15 residues. V lost 0 bases, J lost 4 bases, and 11 bases lay in between. As DNA, the CDR3 is TGTGCCAGCAGCTTGGAGGGGGGGCGTTACAATGAGCAGTTCTTC. It specifies CASSLEGGRYNEQFF.

V gene TRBV2 combines with J gene TRBJ2-3; 12 bases align to TRBD2. Unmatched junction bases numbered 4, after V lost 8 bases and J lost 4 bases. Germline values: CDR1 SNHLY, CDR2 FYNNEI. This CDR3 has 14 amino acids. The CDR3 spells CASGTSGGPDTQYF. DNA of the CDR3: TGTGCCAGCGGAACTAGCGGGGGGCCAGATACGCAGTATTTT.

This chain joins TRBV11-2 and TRBJ2-5; D is unclear. The end of the DNA fits TRBJ2-7 better, so the J call may be wrong. Germline-derived CDR1 and CDR2 are SGHAT and FQNNGV. This CDR3 is 13 amino acids long. The CDR3 bases are TGTGCCAGCAGCTTAGGGCAGAACTACGAGCAGTACTTC. Its protein is CASSLGQNYEQYF.

J is TRBJ1-2 and V is TRBV9; TRBD1 is a possible D gene (5 bases). Germline CDR1 and CDR2: SGDLS and YYNGEE. The CDR3 is made up of 14 amino acids. Trimming took 4 bases from V and 5 from J, leaving 15 bases between them. The CDR3 DNA follows: TGTGCCAGCAGCTCGGCAGGGAGGGAGTATGGCTACACCTTC. As protein: CASSSAGREYGYTF.

This clone was observed a few times. This rearrangement joins TRBV7-9 to TRBJ1-5; D is possibly TRBD1 (5 bases). Between the trimmed V and J ends, which lost 1 base and 3 bases, there was a span of 10 bases. The CDR3 runs 15 residues. Germline V gene sequence: CDR1 SEHNR, CDR2 FQNEAQ (reference sequence). The CDR3 loop reads CASSLEEDNNQPQHF. The CDR3 nucleotides read TGTGCCAGCAGCTTAGAGGAGGACAACAATCAGCCCCAGCATTTT.

V and J are TRBV6-5 and TRBJ1-6; the match to TRBD1 covers 7 bases. V trimming: 10 bases; J trimming: 3 bases; junction bases outside the gene matches: 6. This CDR3 is built from 14 residues. The germline CDR1 and CDR2 sequences are MNHEY and SVGAGI. The chain's CDR3 is CAIRSGGYNSPLHF. DNA of the CDR3: TGTGCCATCCGGTCAGGGGGCTATAATTCACCCCTCCACTTT.

The V and J genes are TRBV29-1 and TRBJ2-5; possible D gene TRBD2, 5 bases. V gave up 1 base and J gave up 2 bases, with 11 bases separating them. The CDR3 sequence is 14 residues long. Germline V gene sequence: CDR1 SQVTM, CDR2 ANQGSEA. CDR3 nucleotide sequence: TGCAGCGTTGAAGGGTGGGGAGTACAAGAGACCCAGTACTTC. As protein: CSVEGWGVQETQYF.

In nucleotides, the CDR3 is TGCGCCAGCAGTGGGGGGACAGACTACAATGAGCAGTTCTTC. Residues: CASSGGTDYNEQFF. The chain couples TRBV10-1 to TRBJ2-1; 7 bases agree with TRBD1. CDR3 length equals 14 residues. The J segment lost 3 bases and the V segment lost 4 bases, leaving 3 bases of the junction unmatched. CDR1 and CDR2 (germline): WNHNN, SYGVQD (reference sequence).

V and J are TRBV6-4 and TRBJ2-2, with TRBD2 identical over 16 bases. CDR1 and CDR2 (germline): MRHNA, SNTAGT. The CDR3 totals 15 residues. The J segment lost 6 bases and the V segment lost 7 bases, leaving 2 bases of the junction unmatched. The CDR3: CASTGTSGGAGELFF. DNA for the CDR3: TGTGCCAGCACTGGGACTAGCGGGGGGGCCGGGGAGCTGTTTTTT.

The chain has TRBV5-5 and TRBJ1-1; no definite D call. This CDR3 has 13 residues. Per the germline V gene, CDR1 is SGHKS and CDR2 is YYEKEE (reference sequence). V was shortened by 5 bases and J by 0 bases, with 8 bases between the two germline ends. DNA for the CDR3: TGTGCCAGCAGAGGGAGCCTGAACACTGAAGCTTTCTTT. Translation gives CASRGSLNTEAFF. Complete variable domain (other parts from reference TRBV5-5 and TRBJ1-1): DAGVTQSPTHLIKTRGQQVTLRCSPISGHKSVSWYQQVLGQGPQFIFQYYEKEERGRGNFPDRFSARQFPNYSSELNVNALLLGDSALYLCASRGSLNTEAFFGQGTRLTVV.

V and J are TRBV10-3 and TRBJ1-2; D perhaps matches TRBD1 (5 bases). The CDR3 totals 12 residues. Trimming left V 5 bases short and J 6 bases short, with 10 bases between. In germline, CDR1 is ENHRY, CDR2 SYGVKD. Here the CDR3 reads CAISPREDGYTF. The CDR3 DNA is TGTGCCATCAGTCCCAGGGAAGATGGCTACACCTTC.